This T cell receptor (beta chain) was found in a study of cytomegalovirus exposure and HLA in healthy donors. The method was immunoSEQ multiplex PCR; TCRdb's version includes in-frame clones alone and lacks a portion of them. Of approximately 300,000 clones in the sample, approximately 90% were seen once. The sequence was collected from a woman aged 18-29 years in good health and CMV-seronegative. Sequenced sample: PBMCs.

The CDR3 nucleotides are TGTGCCAGCAGTTCTACCTGGGGGAGGGGGACCTATGGCTACACCTTC. This translates into CASSSTWGRGTYGYTF. This rearrangement joins TRBV27 to TRBJ1-2, with D maybe TRBD1 (6 bases). V lost 4 bases and J 4 bases, leaving 19 bases between the germline ends. This CDR3 contains 16 residues. Looked up from germline, CDR1 is MNHEY and CDR2 is SMNVEV (reference sequence).